What follows are 5 T cell receptor beta chains derived from one specimen sequenced in a study of OX40 agonist ivuxolimab in advanced cancers. Data came from immunoSEQ multiplex PCR; TCRdb stores just in-frame clones and leaves some out. The data hold 80,000 to 100,000 clones, with approximately 90% observed a single time. The sample here was CD4+ or CD8+ T cells sorted from blood, taken in a trial of the OX40 agonist ivuxolimab. These receptors came from an adult with an advanced solid tumor such as melanoma, head and neck, liver or kidney cancer.

J is TRBJ1-5 and V is TRBV9, with D hard to call. This CDR3 contains 15 residues. Germline assignment: CDR1 SGDLS and CDR2 YYNGEE. The V end lost 1 base, the J end lost 0 bases, and 8 bases lay between the germline ends. In DNA form, the CDR3 reads TGTGCCAGCAGCGTATCCGGATATAGCAATCAGCCCCAGCATTTT. Translated: CASSVSGYSNQPQHF.

This chain connects TRBV10-3 to TRBJ1-1; unclear D gene. V was pared by 7 bases and J by 4 bases, with 16 bases between. The CDR3 extends over 14 amino acids. Germline V gene sequence: CDR1 ENHRY, CDR2 SYGVKD. This CDR3 is CAITRGESGTEAFF. CDR3 DNA sequence: TGTGCCATCACCCGTGGGGAGAGTGGCACTGAAGCTTTCTTT.

A single count supports this clone. J is TRBJ2-1 and V is TRBV7-2, with D possibly matching TRBD1 (6 bases). Between the trimmed V and J ends, which lost 3 bases and 7 bases, there was a span of 19 bases. Looked up from germline, CDR1 is SGHTA and CDR2 is FQGNSA. This CDR3 is 16 amino acids long. CDR3 amino acids: CASSFQSGAAGNEQFF. As DNA, the CDR3 is TGTGCCAGCAGCTTTCAGTCAGGGGCGGCGGGTAATGAGCAGTTCTTC.

The V and J genes are TRBV7-2 and TRBJ2-1; D call uncertain. The CDR3 covers 13 residues. Germline V CDR1 and CDR2: SGHTA, FQGNSA. Trimming cost V 0 bases and J 5 bases, with 5 bases left between them. The CDR3 nucleotides are TGTGCCAGCAGCTTAGCAGGGAACAATGAGCAGTTCTTC. Translated, it gives CASSLAGNNEQFF.

The V and J genes are TRBV28 and TRBJ1-2; possible D gene TRBD1, 5 bases. The CDR3 extends over 16 amino acids. Deletions cut 2 bases from V and 5 bases from J, with 18 bases between. From germline, CDR1 is MDHEN and CDR2 SYDVKM. This CDR3 is CASSLGSAGTEYGYTF. Here the CDR3 DNA reads TGTGCCAGCAGTTTAGGGTCGGCAGGGACCGAATATGGCTACACCTTC.